Presented here are 19 T cell receptor beta chains from one specimen sequenced in a study of beta chain features in type 1 diabetes. The investigators reverse transcribed all of the isolated RNA, so they sequenced expressed TCRB transcripts. Measured with immunoSEQ multiplex PCR; TCRdb has only the in-frame clones, and not every one. The sample contains 350,000 to 450,000 clones, over 13% of which appear only once. Sequences were obtained from naive CD4+ T cells from blood. These receptors were taken from a woman between 18 and 29 years old in good health.

The chain couples TRBV11-2 to TRBJ1-2; weak D call: TRBD1 (5 bases). With 5 bases removed from V and 6 bases from J, the gap between germline ends came to 13 bases. The CDR3 extends over 13 amino acids. Germline values: CDR1 SGHAT, CDR2 FQNNGV. In DNA, the CDR3 is TGTGCCAGCAGCCCGGGGGACTATGATGGCTACACCTTC. This gives the protein CASSPGDYDGYTF.

This clone appeared a few times. CDR3 DNA sequence: TGTGCCAGCAGATCCCCGGGACAGGGTAGCTCCTACGAGCAGTACTTC. It is translated as CASRSPGQGSSYEQYF. The V gene is TRBV5-4, the J gene TRBJ2-7, with 9 bases identical to TRBD1. The germline V gene encodes CDR1 SGHNT and CDR2 YYREEE (reference sequence). Trimming at V came to 5 bases and at J to 0 bases, leaving 9 bases not matched to a gene. The CDR3 consists of 16 residues.

This clone was seen only a few times. The chain recombines TRBV27 with TRBJ2-1, with 8 positions matching TRBD1. Germline trimming cut 8 bases from V and 5 bases from J; bases unmatched to any gene: 14. CDR1 MNHEY and CDR2 SMNVEV come from the germline V gene (reference sequence). The CDR3 covers 16 residues. In nucleotides, the CDR3 is TGTGCCAGCGTTAGGCAATACAGGGGGGAACACAATGAGCAGTTCTTC. Translated: CASVRQYRGEHNEQFF.

This clone was observed a handful of times. The chain uses TRBV12-5 and TRBJ1-1; 8 positions match TRBD1. CDR1 is LGHNT, CDR2 FRNRAP, per germline. The ends lost 6 bases at V and 4 bases at J; junction bases unmatched: 1. This CDR3 is 12 amino acids long. CDR3 protein: CASGDRVTEAFF. Written as DNA, the CDR3 is TGTGCTAGTGGGGACAGGGTCACTGAAGCTTTCTTT.

This clone was seen a few times. V and J are TRBV7-9 and TRBJ2-2; TRBD1 might be the D (5 bases). Germline-derived CDR1 and CDR2 are SEHNR and FQNEAQ (reference sequence). Between the trimmed V and J ends, which lost 11 bases and 0 bases, there was a span of 10 bases. The CDR3 runs 13 residues. CDR3 region: CAGADPNTGELFF. CDR3 coding DNA: TGTGCCGGGGCGGATCCGAACACCGGGGAGCTGTTTTTT.

CDR3 DNA: TGTGCCAGTAGTGTATACCGGGACATCCAAGAGACCCAGTACTTC. It specifies CASSVYRDIQETQYF. The chain carries TRBV19 and TRBJ2-5; maybe TRBD1 (6 bases). The CDR3 length is 15 residues. Per the germline V gene, CDR1 is LNHDA and CDR2 is SQIVND (reference sequence). V gave up 5 bases and J gave up 1 base, with 14 bases separating them.

The chain links TRBV14 to TRBJ1-2; 9 bases are a match to TRBD1. V trimming: 5 bases; J trimming: 7 bases; junction bases outside the gene matches: 5. The germline CDR1 and CDR2 sequences are SGHDN and FVKESK. The CDR3 extends over 13 amino acids. CDR3 sequence reads: CASSEQGAPGYTF. In DNA form, the CDR3 reads TGTGCCAGCAGCGAACAGGGGGCGCCTGGCTACACCTTC.

This chain joins TRBV10-3 and TRBJ1-1; perhaps TRBD1 as D (5 bases). Trimming stripped 7 bases from V and 2 bases from J, with 8 bases between. The length of the CDR3 is 12 residues. The germline V gene encodes CDR1 ENHRY and CDR2 SYGVKD. CDR3 sequence reads: CAINQGNTEAFF. CDR3 DNA sequence: TGTGCCATCAATCAGGGAAACACTGAAGCTTTCTTT.

The chain uses TRBV29-1 and TRBJ1-1; 8 bases map to TRBD1. J lost 11 bases, V lost 4 bases, and 12 bases had no gene match. The CDR3 covers 13 residues. Germline V lookup: CDR1 SQVTM, CDR2 ANQGSEA. The CDR3 loop is CSVVGRTGSFAFF. Written as DNA, the CDR3 is TGCAGCGTTGTAGGGCGGACAGGGTCATTTGCTTTCTTT.

V usage is TRBV5-1 and J usage is TRBJ2-7; no firm D call. The CDR3 length is 13 residues. V was shortened by 2 bases and J by 4 bases, with 10 bases between the two germline ends. Germline assignment: CDR1 SGHRS and CDR2 YFSETQ. CDR3 region: CASSFIERYEQYF. As DNA, the CDR3 is TGCGCCAGCAGCTTTATAGAGAGATACGAGCAGTACTTC.

This clone was seen only a few times. The chain is built from TRBV5-4 and TRBJ2-1, with D possibly matching TRBD1 (6 bases). Trimming took 9 bases from V and 3 from J, leaving 16 bases between them. CDR1 is SGHNT and CDR2 is YYREEE in the germline V gene (reference sequence). The CDR3 spans 14 residues. This chain's CDR3 is CATQLPGVYNEQFF. The DNA of the CDR3 is TGTGCCACCCAGCTCCCAGGGGTCTACAATGAGCAGTTCTTC. Variable domain in full (rest from reference TRBV5-4 and TRBJ2-1): ETGVTQSPTHLIKTRGQQVTLRCSSQSGHNTVSWYQQALGQGPQFIFQYYREEENGRGNFPPRFSGLQFPNYSSELNVNALELDDSALYLCATQLPGVYNEQFFGPGTRLTVL.

This clone was counted only a few times. This CDR3 is CASSWADLTGELFF. Written as DNA, the CDR3 is TGTGCCAGCAGCTGGGCAGACCTCACCGGGGAGCTGTTTTTT. V and J are TRBV7-9 and TRBJ2-2; D remains unclear. This CDR3 comprises 14 residues. Germline CDR1 and CDR2: SEHNR and FQNEAQ (reference sequence). Deletions cut 4 bases from V and 4 bases from J, with 10 bases between. The full variable domain, completed using reference TRBV7-9 and TRBJ2-2, is DTGVSQNPRHKITKRGQNVTFRCDPISEHNRLYWYRQTLGQGPEFLTYFQNEAQLEKSRLLSDRFSAERPKGSFSTLEIQRTEQGDSAMYLCASSWADLTGELFFGEGSRLTVL.

This clone came up a few times. The gene calls are TRBV27 and TRBJ2-7; 13 positions agree with TRBD2. CDR1 is MNHEY and CDR2 is SMNVEV in the germline V gene (reference sequence). J was trimmed by 6 bases and V by 3 bases; bases with no gene match: 8. The CDR3 runs 16 residues. CDR3 residues: CASSFLGLAGEGEQYF. The CDR3 DNA reads TGTGCCAGCAGTTTTCTCGGACTAGCGGGAGAGGGCGAGCAGTACTTC.

This clone has a handful of counts. This chain joins TRBV28 and TRBJ2-3, with D perhaps TRBD2 (6 bases). The germline CDR1 and CDR2 sequences are MDHEN and SYDVKM. The CDR3 is made up of 12 amino acids. Trimming removed 6 bases from V and 3 bases from J, with 7 bases in between. CDR3 protein: CASSAGTDTQYF. As DNA, the CDR3 is TGTGCCAGCAGCGCGGGAACAGATACGCAGTATTTT.

This clone was seen more than once but under ten times. At the DNA level, this CDR3 is encoded by other sequences in the same sample as well. The CDR3 DNA is TGCAGTGCGCGGGCCGGTGAGACCCAGTACTTC. It specifies CSARAGETQYF. The gene calls are TRBV20-1 and TRBJ2-5; TRBD2 might be the D (5 bases). The CDR3 has 11 residues. V lost 6 bases, J lost 5 bases, and 10 bases lay in between. CDR1 is DFQATT and CDR2 is SNEGSKA in the germline V gene (reference sequence).

The V call is TRBV29-1, the J call TRBJ2-1; D might be TRBD2 (5 bases). With 1 base removed from V and 1 base from J, the gap between germline ends came to 11 bases. Germline V gene lookup returns CDR1 SQVTM and CDR2 ANQGSEA. The CDR3 length is 15 residues. CDR3 in amino acids: CSVEGSEVSYNEQFF. The CDR3 DNA sequence: TGCAGCGTTGAAGGCTCGGAGGTTTCCTACAATGAGCAGTTCTTC.

This clone was seen a few times. The genes are TRBV29-1 and TRBJ1-2; a possible D gene is TRBD1 (5 bases). Germline CDR1 and CDR2: SQVTM and ANQGSEA. The length of the CDR3 is 11 residues. Trimming removed 6 bases from V and 4 bases from J, with 9 bases in between. In nucleotides, the CDR3 is TGCAGCGTCTCCGACAGCTATGGCTACACCTTC. Translated, it gives CSVSDSYGYTF.

A few counts support this clone. V is TRBV27 and J is TRBJ2-3; D is possibly TRBD2 (6 bases). Per the germline V gene, CDR1 is MNHEY and CDR2 is SMNVEV (reference sequence). V was shortened by 2 bases and J by 5 bases, with 14 bases between the two germline ends. The CDR3 runs 15 residues. Here the CDR3 DNA reads TGTGCCAGCAGTTTAGCGGGACTTAGTGTAGATACGCAGTATTTT. This encodes CASSLAGLSVDTQYF.

The chain combines TRBV11-2 with TRBJ1-5, with 10 bases fitting TRBD1. The trim removed 4 bases at V and 9 bases at J, leaving 6 bases unmatched. This CDR3 contains 14 residues. Germline CDR1 and CDR2: SGHAT and FQNNGV. The CDR3 DNA follows: TGTGCCAGCAGCTCGGGGACAGGGGTTAGGCCCCAGCATTTT. Amino acids: CASSSGTGVRPQHF.